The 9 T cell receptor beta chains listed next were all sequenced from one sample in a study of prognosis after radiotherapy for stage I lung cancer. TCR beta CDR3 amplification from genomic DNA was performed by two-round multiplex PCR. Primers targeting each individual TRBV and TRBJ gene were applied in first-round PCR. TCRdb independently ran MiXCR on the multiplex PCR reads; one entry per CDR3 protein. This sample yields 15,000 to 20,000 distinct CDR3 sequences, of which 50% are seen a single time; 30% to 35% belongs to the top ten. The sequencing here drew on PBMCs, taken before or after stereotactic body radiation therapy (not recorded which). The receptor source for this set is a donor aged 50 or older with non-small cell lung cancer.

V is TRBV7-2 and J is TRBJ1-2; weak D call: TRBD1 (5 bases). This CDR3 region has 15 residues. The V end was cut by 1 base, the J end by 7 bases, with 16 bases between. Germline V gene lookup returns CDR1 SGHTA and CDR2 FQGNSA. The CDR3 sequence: CASSLEGLPRRGYTF. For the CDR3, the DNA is TGTGCCAGCAGCTTAGAGGGACTCCCCCGTCGTGGCTACACCTTC.

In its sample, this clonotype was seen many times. CDR3 nucleotides: TGTGCCACCAGTGATTTGGGCTCCGATTCAGAGACCCAGTACTTC. This codes for CATSDLGSDSETQYF. The V call is TRBV24-1, the J call TRBJ2-5, with D unclear. V shed 0 bases and J shed 4 bases, with 11 bases lying between them. This CDR3 is 15 amino acids long. Germline-derived CDR1 and CDR2 are KGHDR and SFDVKD.

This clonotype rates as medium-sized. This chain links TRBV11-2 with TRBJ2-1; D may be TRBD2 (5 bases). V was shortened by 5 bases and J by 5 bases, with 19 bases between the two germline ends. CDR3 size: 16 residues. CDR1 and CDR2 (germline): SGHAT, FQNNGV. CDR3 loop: CASSDQKASYDNEQFF. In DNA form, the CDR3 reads TGTGCCAGCAGCGACCAGAAGGCTAGCTATGACAATGAGCAGTTCTTC.

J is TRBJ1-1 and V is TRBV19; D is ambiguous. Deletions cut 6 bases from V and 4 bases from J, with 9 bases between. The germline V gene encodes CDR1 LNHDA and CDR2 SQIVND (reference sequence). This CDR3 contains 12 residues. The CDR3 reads CASRGSGTEAFF. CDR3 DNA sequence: TGTGCCAGTAGGGGCAGTGGCACTGAAGCTTTCTTT.

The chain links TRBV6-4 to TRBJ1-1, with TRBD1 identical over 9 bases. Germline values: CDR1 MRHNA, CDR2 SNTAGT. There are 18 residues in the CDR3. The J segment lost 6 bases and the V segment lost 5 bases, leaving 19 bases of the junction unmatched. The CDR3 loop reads CASSPSGQGKVWASEAFF. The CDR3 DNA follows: TGTGCCAGCAGTCCCTCCGGACAGGGGAAGGTTTGGGCATCTGAAGCTTTCTTT.

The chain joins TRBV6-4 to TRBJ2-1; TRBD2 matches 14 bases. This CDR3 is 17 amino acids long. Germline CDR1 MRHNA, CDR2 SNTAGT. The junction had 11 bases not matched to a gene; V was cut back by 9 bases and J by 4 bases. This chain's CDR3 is CARLKPGLAGAYNEQFF. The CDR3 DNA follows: TGTGCCAGACTTAAACCGGGACTAGCGGGAGCTTACAATGAGCAGTTCTTC.

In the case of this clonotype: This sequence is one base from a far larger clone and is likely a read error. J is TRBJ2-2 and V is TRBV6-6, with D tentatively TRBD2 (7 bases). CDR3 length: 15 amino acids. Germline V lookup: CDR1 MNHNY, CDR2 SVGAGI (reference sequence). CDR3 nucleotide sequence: TGTGCCAGCAGCTTTGGGGGGGCGAACACCGTGGAGCTGTTTTTT. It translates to CASSFGGANTVELFF.

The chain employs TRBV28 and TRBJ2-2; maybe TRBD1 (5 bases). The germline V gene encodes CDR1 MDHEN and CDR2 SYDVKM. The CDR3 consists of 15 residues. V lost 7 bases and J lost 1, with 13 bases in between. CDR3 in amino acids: CASMLTELNTGELFF. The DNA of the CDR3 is TGTGCCAGCATGCTGACAGAGTTGAACACCGGGGAGCTGTTTTTT.

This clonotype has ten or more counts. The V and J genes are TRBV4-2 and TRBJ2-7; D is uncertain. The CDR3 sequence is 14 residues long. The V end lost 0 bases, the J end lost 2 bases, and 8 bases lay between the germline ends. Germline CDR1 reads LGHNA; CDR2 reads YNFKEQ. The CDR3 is CASSQEMAAYEQYF. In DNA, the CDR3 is TGTGCCAGCAGCCAAGAGATGGCGGCCTACGAGCAGTACTTC.